The 30 T cell receptor beta chains in this list originate from one sample, sequenced in a study of T cells after yellow fever vaccination. TCRdb ran MiXCR on the 5' RACE reads and lists one entry per CDR3 protein. The sample has 300,000 or so distinct CDR3 sequences; around 8.6% are singletons. Sequencing was performed on CD4+ T cells sorted from PBMCs, taken 5 days after the yellow fever booster vaccination. The receptors come from a man younger than 35 who received the YFV17D yellow fever vaccine.

In this sample, this clonotype turned up a few times. The chain employs TRBV5-3 and TRBJ2-3; 12 positions agree with TRBD1. TRBV5-3 is known as an ORF, though its function is uncertain. Losses at the gene ends were 3 bases for V and 6 bases for J; bases not matched to a gene: 11. This CDR3 comprises 17 residues. The CDR3: CARSWTRDRGPGDTQYF. The CDR3 DNA sequence: TGTGCCAGAAGCTGGACCCGGGACAGGGGGCCGGGCGATACGCAGTATTTT.

The chain recombines TRBV15 with TRBJ1-6; TRBD1 might be the D (5 bases). There are 14 residues in the CDR3. V was clipped by 0 bases and J by 10 bases, with 10 bases between them. CDR1 is LNHNV, CDR2 YYDKDF, per germline (reference sequence). CDR3 in amino acids: CATSRERGSSPLHF. CDR3 nucleotides: TGTGCCACCAGCAGAGAAAGGGGCTCCTCACCCCTCCACTTT.

In DNA form, the CDR3 reads TGTGCCAGCAGTGAACTGGGGCTTACTTCTGGAAACACCATATATTTT. Its protein product is CASSELGLTSGNTIYF. V is TRBV2 and J is TRBJ1-3, with D possibly being TRBD1 (5 bases). Germline assignment: CDR1 SNHLY and CDR2 FYNNEI. The CDR3 is 16 residues long. V lost 2 bases to trimming and J lost 1 base, with 12 bases between them.

Worth noting for this clonotype: At one end the junction does not follow the germline gene, possibly because of a read error. The chain combines TRBV5-1 with TRBJ1-4; 8 bases are shared with TRBD1. The CDR3 loop spans 15 amino acids. Germline V gene data show CDR1 as SGHRS and CDR2 as YFSETQ. CDR3 coding DNA: TGCGCCAGCAGCGACATCCAGGGGGCTGGTGAAGAACTGTTTTTT. Translation gives CASSDIQGAGEELFF.

This clonotype was seen ten or more times. The chain joins TRBV12-3 or TRBV12-4 to TRBJ1-1; 7 bases fit TRBD1. This CDR3 spans 14 amino acids. J lost 5 bases, V lost 3 bases, and 6 bases had no gene match. CDR3 loop: CASSFLEGATEAFF. The CDR3 DNA follows: TGTGCCAGCAGTTTTCTGGAGGGGGCTACTGAAGCTTTCTTT.

The rearrangement uses TRBV10-3 and TRBJ2-1; D is uncertain. The germline CDR1 and CDR2 sequences are ENHRY and SYGVKD. Trimming took off 4 bases at V and 8 bases at J, with 12 bases between the two ends. The CDR3 covers 13 residues. The CDR3 loop is CAISAMGPDEQFF. CDR3 in DNA: TGTGCCATCAGTGCCATGGGCCCGGATGAGCAGTTCTTC.

The sample holds a few counts of this clonotype. This chain links TRBV7-2 with TRBJ2-5; TRBD2 matches at 10 bases. CDR1 is SGHTA, CDR2 FQGNSA, per germline. V dropped 5 bases and J dropped 14; count of bases not matched to a gene: 8. The length of the CDR3 is 12 residues. The CDR3 reads CASSPQRGGEYF. Here the CDR3 DNA reads TGTGCCAGCAGCCCTCAGCGGGGGGGGGAATACTTC.

The chain couples TRBV4-3 to TRBJ1-4; 9 bases are shared with TRBD1. The J segment lost 2 bases and the V segment lost 3 bases, leaving 13 bases of the junction unmatched. This CDR3 has 19 amino acids. CDR1 and CDR2 (germline): LGHNA, YSLEER. Here the CDR3 reads CASSHPPGQGPSTNEKLFF. CDR3 nucleotide sequence: TGCGCCAGCAGCCACCCCCCGGGACAGGGTCCCTCGACTAATGAAAAACTGTTTTTT.

V and J are TRBV2 and TRBJ1-1, with D possibly TRBD1 on 6 matching bases. V was clipped by 6 bases and J by 2 bases, with 13 bases between them. CDR3 length: 14 amino acids. The germline CDR1 and CDR2 sequences are SNHLY and FYNNEI. CDR3 DNA sequence: TGTGCCAGCAGCGCGATGGGGACAAACACTGAAGCTTTCTTT. The encoded protein is CASSAMGTNTEAFF.

This clonotype came up a few times. The chain employs TRBV28 and TRBJ2-1, with D tentatively TRBD2 (5 bases). The CDR3 is 14 residues long. V was trimmed by 4 bases and J by 4 bases, leaving 11 bases between them. Germline V CDR1 and CDR2: MDHEN, SYDVKM. CDR3 region: CASSWDSDYNEQFF. The CDR3 DNA sequence: TGTGCCAGCAGTTGGGATAGCGATTACAATGAGCAGTTCTTC.

This clonotype was detected only a few times. This rearrangement joins TRBV4-3 to TRBJ1-2; D is possibly TRBD1 (6 bases). The CDR3 covers 16 residues. The germline V gene encodes CDR1 LGHNA and CDR2 YSLEER. V dropped 3 bases and J dropped 6 bases, with 20 bases sitting between them. CDR3 amino acids: CASSHSPDRRGDGYTF. The CDR3 DNA follows: TGCGCCAGCAGCCACTCCCCGGACAGACGAGGGGATGGCTACACCTTC.

The sample holds a few counts of this clonotype. V is TRBV7-9 and J is TRBJ1-4; TRBD1 aligns across 8 bases. Germline CDR1 SEHNR, CDR2 FQNEAQ (reference sequence). V dropped 5 bases and J dropped 5; count of bases not matched to a gene: 4. CDR3 size: 14 residues. The CDR3 nucleotides are TGTGCCAGCAGCCCACAGGGGGGGAATGAAAAACTGTTTTTT. Encoded protein: CASSPQGGNEKLFF.

This clonotype has a handful of counts. This chain uses TRBV7-2 with TRBJ2-5, with D possibly TRBD1 on 5 matching bases. The germline V gene encodes CDR1 SGHTA and CDR2 FQGNSA. V gave up 2 bases and J gave up 5 bases, with 15 bases separating them. CDR3 length: 15 amino acids. CDR3 protein: CASSLSRASLETQYF. CDR3 sequence (DNA): TGTGCCAGCAGCTTATCCAGGGCCAGCCTGGAGACCCAGTACTTC.

This clonotype was observed many times. The chain is built from TRBV19 and TRBJ1-1; 9 bases are a match to TRBD1. This CDR3 contains 15 residues. Germline trimming cut 6 bases from V and 1 base from J; bases unmatched to any gene: 6. The germline gives CDR1 LNHDA, CDR2 SQIVND (reference sequence). The CDR3 DNA follows: TGTGCCAGTAGCAGACCGGACAGGGGGAACACTGAAGCTTTCTTT. It is translated as CASSRPDRGNTEAFF.

Many counts were recorded for this clonotype. This chain joins TRBV7-2 and TRBJ2-1; no definite D call. The V gene's germline CDR1 is SGHTA and CDR2 FQGNSA. CDR3 length equals 15 residues. V lost 7 bases, J lost 0 bases, and 13 bases lay in between. The CDR3 sequence is CASTSWAVSYNEQFF. As DNA, the CDR3 is TGTGCCAGCACGTCCTGGGCCGTCTCCTACAATGAGCAGTTCTTC.

This clonotype was counted ten times or more. The rearrangement joins TRBV5-6 to TRBJ1-2; no reliable D call. The CDR3 extends over 13 amino acids. Germline loops: CDR1 SGHDT, CDR2 YYEEEE. V lost 0 bases, J lost 4 bases, and 7 bases lay in between. CDR3 region: CASSLGSTYGYTF. The CDR3 DNA reads TGTGCCAGCAGCTTGGGGTCAACCTATGGCTACACCTTC.

This clonotype was detected many times. The chain carries TRBV18 and TRBJ1-1, with D perhaps TRBD1 (5 bases). V lost 8 bases and J 1 base, leaving 11 bases between the germline ends. Germline V CDR1 and CDR2: KGHSH, LQKENI. This CDR3 is 13 amino acids long. CDR3 region: CASSQGRNTEAFF. The CDR3, as DNA: TGTGCCAGCAGCCAGGGCAGGAACACTGAAGCTTTCTTT.

The chain combines TRBV18 with TRBJ2-7; D call uncertain. Germline CDR1 KGHSH, CDR2 LQKENI. The CDR3 contains 17 residues. V shed 6 bases and J shed 3 bases, with 24 bases lying between them. The CDR3 sequence is CASSRVKVALSSYEQYF. The CDR3 nucleotides are TGTGCCAGCTCTCGGGTCAAGGTCGCACTTTCGAGCTACGAGCAGTACTTC.

This clonotype has a handful of counts. The chain combines TRBV5-1 with TRBJ2-7; TRBD1 agrees at 9 bases. After removal of 1 base from V and 5 bases from J, the junction contained 7 bases not matched to a gene. This CDR3 region has 15 residues. Germline lookup yields CDR1 SGHRS and CDR2 YFSETQ. The DNA of the CDR3 is TGCGCCAGCAGCTTGCCGGGACAGGGCAGTCACGAGCAGTACTTC. It yields the protein CASSLPGQGSHEQYF. Based on the CDR3 plus reference TRBV5-1 and TRBJ2-7, the full variable domain is KAGVTQTPRYLIKTRGQQVTLSCSPISGHRSVSWYQQTPGQGLQFLFEYFSETQRNKGNFPGRFSGRQFSNSRSEMNVSTLELGDSALYLCASSLPGQGSHEQYFGPGTRLTVT.

In regard to this clonotype: An end of the junction does not agree with germline; a read error may underlie this. The chain is built from TRBV20-1 and TRBJ2-1; TRBD1 matches 9 bases. This CDR3 contains 11 residues. CDR1 and CDR2 from the germline V gene are DFQATT and SNEGSKA (reference sequence). This CDR3 is CSAASGTGHSF. The CDR3 nucleotides are TGCAGTGCCGCCTCCGGGACAGGGCATTCCTTC.

This clonotype appeared a few times. The J gene is TRBJ1-5, the V gene TRBV24-1; D gene unclear. V lost 3 bases, J lost 2 bases, and 10 bases lay in between. Germline CDR1 reads KGHDR; CDR2 reads SFDVKD. The CDR3 is made up of 15 amino acids. As DNA, the CDR3 is TGTGCCACCAGTGATGGACGGTTTGGCAATCAGCCCCAGCATTTT. This gives the protein CATSDGRFGNQPQHF.

There are a few counts of this clonotype. The rearrangement links TRBV12-3 or TRBV12-4 to TRBJ1-2; D may be TRBD1 (6 bases). V dropped 3 bases and J dropped 9 bases, with 11 bases sitting between them. This CDR3 is 12 amino acids long. CDR3 loop: CASSFSGDSYTF. DNA of the CDR3: TGTGCCAGCAGTTTTAGCGGGGACAGCTACACCTTC.

The rearrangement uses TRBV7-2 and TRBJ2-7, with 7 bases fitting TRBD1. Per the germline V gene, CDR1 is SGHTA and CDR2 is FQGNSA. The V gene end was trimmed by 2 bases and the J gene end by 6 bases; junction bases not matched to a gene: 7. This CDR3 region has 14 residues. The CDR3 DNA reads as TGTGCCAGCAGCTTATCCGGACAGGCGGGCGAGCAGTACGTC. It is translated as CASSLSGQAGEQYV.

This clonotype came up many times. The V call is TRBV12-3 or TRBV12-4, the J call TRBJ1-1; D possibly corresponds to TRBD1 (6 bases). V shed 4 bases and J shed 6 bases, with 12 bases lying between them. This CDR3 is 13 amino acids long. The CDR3: CASSWARGAEAFF. The CDR3 DNA reads as TGTGCCAGCAGTTGGGCCAGGGGCGCTGAAGCTTTCTTT.

A few counts support this clonotype. In DNA form, the CDR3 reads TGTGCCAGCAGCTCACGGGGCGGGGTTACGCAGTATTTT. Translation gives CASSSRGGVTQYF. This rearrangement joins TRBV7-3 to TRBJ2-3; weak D call: TRBD2 (6 bases). Germline V gene sequence: CDR1 SGHTA, CDR2 FQGTGA. This CDR3 is 13 amino acids long. V was trimmed by 4 bases and J by 8 bases, leaving 13 bases between them.

The chain has TRBV30 and TRBJ2-7; the D is unclear. The CDR3 runs 13 residues. V was cut by 5 bases and J by 2 bases, with 13 bases left in between. Germline loops: CDR1 GTSNPN, CDR2 SVGIG (reference sequence). CDR3 nucleotide sequence: TGTGCCTGGGCCGTGGGTCTTGCCTACGAGCAGTACTTC. This codes for CAWAVGLAYEQYF.

The V call is TRBV6-2 or TRBV6-3, the J call TRBJ1-1, with D unclear. The CDR3 loop spans 16 amino acids. Trimming pared 7 bases from V and 7 bases from J, leaving 25 bases between. Germline lookup yields CDR1 MNHEY and CDR2 SVGEGT. The CDR3 DNA is TGTGCCAGCACGTCACTGGGCGCCTACACAAAGGGTGAAGCTTTCTTT. This encodes CASTSLGAYTKGEAFF.

This clonotype was seen only a few times. The chain combines TRBV25-1 with TRBJ2-7; the D gene is possibly TRBD2 (5 bases). Per germline, CDR1 MGHDK and CDR2 SYGVNS. Trimming cost V 2 bases and J 4 bases, with 15 bases left between them. This CDR3 region has 15 residues. The CDR3: CASSEGSAAGYEQYF. The CDR3 bases are TGTGCCAGCAGTGAAGGGAGTGCTGCTGGGTACGAGCAGTACTTC.

There are a few counts of this clonotype. The V call is TRBV10-3, the J call TRBJ2-7, with a weak D call TRBD1 (6 bases). Germline V lookup: CDR1 ENHRY, CDR2 SYGVKD. V was cut by 5 bases and J by 6 bases, with 11 bases left in between. CDR3 length: 12 residues. The CDR3 region has the DNA TGTGCCATCAGTAAACAGGGTTCCGAGCAGTACGTC. It specifies CAISKQGSEQYV.

This clonotype has just a few counts. The chain recombines TRBV10-3 with TRBJ2-7, with D uncertain. CDR3 size: 14 residues. Germline V gene data show CDR1 as ENHRY and CDR2 as SYGVKD. With 3 bases removed from V and 4 bases from J, the gap between germline ends came to 13 bases. The CDR3 loop reads CAISDLDVNYEQYV. For the CDR3, the DNA is TGTGCCATCAGTGATCTTGACGTAAATTACGAGCAGTACGTC.